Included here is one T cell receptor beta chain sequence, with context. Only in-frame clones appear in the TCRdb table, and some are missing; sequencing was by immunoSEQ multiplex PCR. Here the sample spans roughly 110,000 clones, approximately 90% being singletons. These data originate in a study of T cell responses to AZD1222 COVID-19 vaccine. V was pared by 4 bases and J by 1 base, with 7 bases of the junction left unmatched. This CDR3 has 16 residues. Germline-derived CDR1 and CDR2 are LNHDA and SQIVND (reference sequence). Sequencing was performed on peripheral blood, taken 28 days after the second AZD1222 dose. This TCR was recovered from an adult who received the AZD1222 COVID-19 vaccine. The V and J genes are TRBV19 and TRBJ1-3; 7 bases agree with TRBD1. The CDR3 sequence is CASSRGQAESGNTIYF. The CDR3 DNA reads TGTGCCAGTAGTAGAGGACAGGCCGAGTCTGGAAACACCATATATTTT. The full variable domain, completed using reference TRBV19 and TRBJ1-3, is DGGITQSPKYLFRKEGQNVTLSCEQNLNHDAMYWYRQDPGQGLRLIYYSQIVNDFQKGDIAEGYSVSREKKESFPLTVTSAQKNPTAFYLCASSRGQAESGNTIYFGEGSWLTVV.